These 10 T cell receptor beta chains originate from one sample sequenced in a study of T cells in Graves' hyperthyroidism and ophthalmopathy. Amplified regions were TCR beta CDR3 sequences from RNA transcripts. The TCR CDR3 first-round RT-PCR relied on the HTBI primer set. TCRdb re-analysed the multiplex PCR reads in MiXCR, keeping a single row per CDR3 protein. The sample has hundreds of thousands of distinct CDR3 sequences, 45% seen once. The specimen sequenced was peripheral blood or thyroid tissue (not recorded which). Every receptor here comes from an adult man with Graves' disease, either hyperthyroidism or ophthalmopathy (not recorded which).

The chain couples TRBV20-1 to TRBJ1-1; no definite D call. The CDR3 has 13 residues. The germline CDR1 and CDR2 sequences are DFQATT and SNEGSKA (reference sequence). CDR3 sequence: CSPFLSRNTEAFF. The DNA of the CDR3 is TGCAGCCCGTTTTTGTCCAGGAACACTGAAGCTTTCTTT.

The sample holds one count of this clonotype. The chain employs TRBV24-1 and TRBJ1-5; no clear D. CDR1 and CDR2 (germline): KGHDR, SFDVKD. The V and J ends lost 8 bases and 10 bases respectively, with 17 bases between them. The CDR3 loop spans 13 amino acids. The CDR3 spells CATKGSPGRPQHF. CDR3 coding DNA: TGTGCCACCAAGGGCTCCCCCGGCAGACCCCAGCATTTT.

The CDR3 spells CASSSMGQGRSPLHF. The CDR3 DNA is TGTGCCAGCAGTAGTATGGGGCAGGGTCGGTCACCCCTCCACTTT. The chain links TRBV25-1 to TRBJ1-6; maybe TRBD1 (5 bases). The CDR3 extends over 15 amino acids. The germline V gene has CDR1 MGHDK and CDR2 SYGVNS. Trimming removed 5 bases at V and 10 bases at J, with 18 bases between. Supplemented by reference TRBV25-1 and TRBJ1-6, the full variable domain reads EADIYQTPRYLVIGTGKKITLECSQTMGHDKMYWYQQDPGMELHLIHYSYGVNSTEKGDLSSESTVSRIRTEHFPLTLESARPSHTSQYLCASSSMGQGRSPLHFGNGTRLTVT.

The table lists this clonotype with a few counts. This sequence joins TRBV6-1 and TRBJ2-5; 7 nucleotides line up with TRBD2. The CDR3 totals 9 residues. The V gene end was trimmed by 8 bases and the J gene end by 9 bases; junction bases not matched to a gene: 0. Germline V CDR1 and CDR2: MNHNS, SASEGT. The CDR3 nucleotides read TGTGCCAGCCGGGGGGCCCAGTACTTC. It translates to CASRGAQYF.

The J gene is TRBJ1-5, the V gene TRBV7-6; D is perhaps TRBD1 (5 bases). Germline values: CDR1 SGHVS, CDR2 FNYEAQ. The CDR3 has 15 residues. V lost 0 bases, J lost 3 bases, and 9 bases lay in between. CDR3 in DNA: TGTGCCAGCAGCTTAGCGAAGGGGCTCAATCAGCCCCAGCATTTT. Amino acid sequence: CASSLAKGLNQPQHF.

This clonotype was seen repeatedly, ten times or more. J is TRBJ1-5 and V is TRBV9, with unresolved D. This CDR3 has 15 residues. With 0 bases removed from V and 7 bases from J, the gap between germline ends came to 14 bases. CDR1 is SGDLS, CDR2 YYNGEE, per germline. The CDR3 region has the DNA TGTGCCAGCAGCGTAGACCCTTTGCTGAGCCAGCCCCAGCATTTT. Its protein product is CASSVDPLLSQPQHF. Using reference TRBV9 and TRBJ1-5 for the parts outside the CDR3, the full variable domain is DSGVTQTPKHLITATGQRVTLRCSPRSGDLSVYWYQQSLDQGLQFLIQYYNGEERAKGNILERFSAQQFPDLHSELNLSSLELGDSALYFCASSVDPLLSQPQHFGDGTRLSIL.

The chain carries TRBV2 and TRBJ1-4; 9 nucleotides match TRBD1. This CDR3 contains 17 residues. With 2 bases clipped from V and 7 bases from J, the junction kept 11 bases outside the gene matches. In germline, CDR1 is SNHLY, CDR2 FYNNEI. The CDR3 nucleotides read TGTGCCAGCAGTGAATTAAGGACAGGGGAAGGGACTGAAAAACTGTTTTTT. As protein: CASSELRTGEGTEKLFF.

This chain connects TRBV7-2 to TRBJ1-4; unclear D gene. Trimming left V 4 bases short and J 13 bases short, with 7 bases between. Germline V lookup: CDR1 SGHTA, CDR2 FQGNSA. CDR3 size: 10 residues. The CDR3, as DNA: TGTGCCAGCAGCTCAAGTTCACTGTTTTTT. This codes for CASSSSSLFF.

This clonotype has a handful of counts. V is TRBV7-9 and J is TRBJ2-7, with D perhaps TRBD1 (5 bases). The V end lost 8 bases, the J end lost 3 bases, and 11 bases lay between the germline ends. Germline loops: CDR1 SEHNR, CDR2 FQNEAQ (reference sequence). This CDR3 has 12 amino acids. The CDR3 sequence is CASRTSNYEQYF. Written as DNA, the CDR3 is TGTGCCAGCCGGACAAGTAACTACGAGCAGTACTTC.

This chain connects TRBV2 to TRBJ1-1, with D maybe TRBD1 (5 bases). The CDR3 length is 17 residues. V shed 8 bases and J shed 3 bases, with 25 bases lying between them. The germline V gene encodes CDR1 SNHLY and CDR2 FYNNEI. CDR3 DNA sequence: TGTGCCAGCTTCGGAAGTAGGGGAGCACGAGGGGACACTGAAGCTTTCTTT. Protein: CASFGSRGARGDTEAFF.